These T cell receptor beta chains were read from a single sample in a study of T cell responses to AZD1222 COVID-19 vaccine. Repertoires were generated with immunoSEQ multiplex PCR, while TCRdb's copy carries only in-frame clones and drops some. In the table there are roughly 100,000 clones, roughly 89% of which are singletons. The input for sequencing was peripheral blood, taken 28 days after the second AZD1222 dose. The receptors shown here come from an adult who received the AZD1222 COVID-19 vaccine. Both conserved end residues are part of each CDR3. A D gene is named only where the DNA matches it firmly.

J: -
V: TRBV19
D: -
CDR3: CASSPLWDPRIQYF

J: TRBJ1-5
V: TRBV27
D: -
CDR3: CASSYGLGAGVHQPQHF

J: TRBJ2-7
V: TRBV7-2
D: TRBD2
CDR3: CASRGLAGLEQYF

J: TRBJ2-2
V: TRBV6-4
D: TRBD2
CDR3: CASSDAGGTGELFF

J: TRBJ2-7
V: TRBV3-1/TRBV3-2
D: -
CDR3: CASSQGSYEQYF

J: TRBJ1-3
V: TRBV19
D: -
CDR3: CASSPTVEGNTIYF

J: TRBJ1-1
V: TRBV20-1
D: -
CDR3: CSASPALPYTEAFF

J: TRBJ1-1
V: TRBV19
D: -
CDR3: CATRVLAENTEAFF

J: TRBJ2-7
V: TRBV9
D: -
CDR3: CASSLSGDYEQYF

J: TRBJ2-1
V: TRBV5-1
D: -
CDR3: CASSQGGINEQFF

J: TRBJ2-7
V: TRBV10-1
D: TRBD2
CDR3: CASSASGRTYEQYF

J: TRBJ2-7
V: TRBV6-6
D: TRBD2
CDR3: CASSYPTSGKAYEQYF

J: TRBJ1-4
V: TRBV3-1/TRBV3-2
D: -
CDR3: CASKEGVSEKLFF

J: TRBJ1-1
V: TRBV6-4
D: -
CDR3: CASSVSGGGLNTEAFF

J: TRBJ1-2
V: TRBV18
D: -
CDR3: CASSQGTNGYTF

J: TRBJ2-7
V: TRBV3-1/TRBV3-2
D: -
CDR3: CASSRSDLNSYEQYF

J: TRBJ1-2
V: TRBV27
D: TRBD1
CDR3: CASSRRTGGLYGYTF

J: TRBJ2-1
V: TRBV4-1
D: TRBD1
CDR3: CASSPSGQYNEQFF

J: TRBJ2-1
V: TRBV2
D: TRBD2
CDR3: CASSVSGIYYNEQFF

J: TRBJ1-2
V: TRBV21-1
D: -
CDR3: CASSKGSARSHNYGYTF

J: TRBJ2-5
V: TRBV7-9
D: TRBD1
CDR3: CASQEGQGAGETQYF

J: TRBJ2-1
V: TRBV5-1
D: TRBD2
CDR3: CASSSLAGGPNEQFF

J: TRBJ1-1
V: TRBV10-3
D: -
CDR3: CAISVGENTEAFF

J: TRBJ2-5
V: TRBV21-1
D: -
CDR3: CASSKEWWSHSRYNQETQYF